The clone carrying this T cell receptor beta chain was found many times. Its antigen is still unknown. The V gene lost 3 bases and the J gene lost 3 bases, with 15 bases spanning the gap. The CDR3 is 15 residues long. Germline assignment: CDR1 MGHRA and CDR2 YSYEKL. The study based diagnoses on clinical symptoms, serum thyroxine and TRAb, thyroid ultrasound and orbital computed tomography. From RNA transcripts, TCR beta CDR3 regions were amplified. HTBI primers were the set used in a first-round RT-PCR of the TCR CDR3. Via MiXCR, TCRdb re-called the multiplex PCR reads, giving one row per CDR3 protein. The sample contains 200,000 to 250,000 distinct CDR3 sequences, around 25% of which appear only once. The data were taken from a study of T cells in Graves' hyperthyroidism and ophthalmopathy. Study results and caveats: Most thyroid clonotypes that were expanded above 0.001 also turned up in blood. A 13 V-J model separated ophthalmopathy from stable hyperthyroidism. Prediction of ophthalmopathy progression came a median around 6.5 months pre-onset.

This sequence joins TRBV4-1 and TRBJ2-7, with a tentative D call TRBD1 (5 bases). The sequence came from a middle-aged woman with Graves' ophthalmopathy. The sequencing input was blood. As DNA, the CDR3 is TGCGCCAGCAGCCACGCAACAGGTCTCTACTACGAGCAGTACTTC. Translating it yields CASSHATGLYYEQYF.